A selection of T cell receptor beta chains follows, all from one sample in a study of OX40 agonist ivuxolimab in advanced cancers. Sequenced by immunoSEQ multiplex PCR; TCRdb stores in-frame clones only, minus some. The data contain about 86,000 clones, 70% to 90% of them singletons. Sample: CD4+ or CD8+ T cells sorted from blood, taken in a trial of the OX40 agonist ivuxolimab. These receptors were obtained from an adult with an advanced solid tumor such as melanoma, head and neck, liver or kidney cancer. Both conserved end residues are part of each CDR3. D genes are given only for firm matches. Clone size is stated in some rows and not others, as once, few, many or a class when expanded.

v_gene: TRBV9; abundance: .; d_gene: TRBD1; j_gene: TRBJ2-6; len: 19; CDR3aa: CASSDKSGTGSSGANVLTF; CDR3nt: TGTGCCAGCAGCGATAAGTCCGGGACAGGGAGCTCTGGGGCCAACGTCCTGACTTTC
v_gene: TRBV7-8; abundance: .; d_gene: .; j_gene: TRBJ1-5; len: 15; CDR3aa: CASTQGQGENQPQHF; CDR3nt: TGTGCCAGCACCCAAGGGCAGGGCGAGAATCAGCCCCAGCATTTT
v_gene: TRBV9; abundance: .; d_gene: TRBD2; j_gene: TRBJ2-2; len: 18; CDR3aa: CASSVVSGGPLNTGELFF; CDR3nt: TGTGCCAGCAGCGTAGTAAGCGGGGGTCCCCTGAACACCGGGGAGCTGTTTTTT
v_gene: TRBV29-1; abundance: .; d_gene: TRBD1; j_gene: TRBJ2-1; len: 14; CDR3aa: CSVGQQRSYNEQFF; CDR3nt: TGCAGCGTGGGACAGCAGAGATCCTACAATGAGCAGTTCTTC
v_gene: TRBV5-1; abundance: .; d_gene: .; j_gene: TRBJ1-1; len: 14; CDR3aa: CASSYGTLGTEAFF; CDR3nt: TGCGCCAGCAGCTATGGGACTCTGGGCACTGAAGCTTTCTTT
v_gene: TRBV5-4; abundance: once; d_gene: TRBD2; j_gene: TRBJ2-3; len: 15; CDR3aa: CASSLDGGAQDTQYF; CDR3nt: TGTGCCAGCAGCTTGGACGGGGGGGCTCAAGATACGCAGTATTTT
v_gene: TRBV28; abundance: .; d_gene: .; j_gene: TRBJ1-1; len: 15; CDR3aa: CASSMGGDRDTEAFF; CDR3nt: TGTGCCAGCAGTATGGGCGGTGATCGGGACACTGAAGCTTTCTTT
v_gene: TRBV7-2; abundance: .; d_gene: .; j_gene: TRBJ1-6; len: 16; CDR3aa: CASSRWGRGSSSPLHF; CDR3nt: TGTGCCAGCAGCCGATGGGGCCGGGGTTCAAGCTCACCCCTCCACTTT
v_gene: TRBV2; abundance: once; d_gene: TRBD2; j_gene: TRBJ2-4; len: 13; CDR3aa: CASRQGLGGIQYF; CDR3nt: TGTGCCAGCAGGCAAGGACTAGGAGGCATTCAGTACTTC
v_gene: TRBV6-1; abundance: .; d_gene: .; j_gene: TRBJ1-2; len: 14; CDR3aa: CASRRDAGLYGYTF; CDR3nt: TGTGCCAGCAGGAGGGACGCTGGGCTCTATGGCTACACCTTC
v_gene: TRBV2; abundance: .; d_gene: .; j_gene: TRBJ2-7; len: 12; CDR3aa: CASGARQHEQYF; CDR3nt: TGTGCCAGCGGGGCAAGACAGCACGAGCAGTACTTC